The clone carrying this T cell receptor (beta chain) has ten or more counts. What it recognizes is unknown. TCRdb redid the calling of the 5' RACE reads with MiXCR, one entry per CDR3 protein. The table records roughly 160,000 distinct CDR3 sequences, 9.8% of them present only once. These data originate in a study of CD8 T cells in ankylosing spondylitis. Germline assignment: CDR1 MNHEY and CDR2 SMNVEV (reference sequence). Trimming took off 9 bases at V and 4 bases at J, with 16 bases between the two ends. The CDR3 totals 14 residues. Study outcomes and limitations: Significant enrichment of disease-linked clones was reported in matched ankylosing spondylitis synovial fluid.

The chain carries TRBV27 and TRBJ2-1; a weak D match, TRBD1 (6 bases). The sequenced sample consisted of blood, either unsorted or a sorted T cell fraction (not recorded which). The TCR originated in a female donor with ankylosing spondylitis or in good health (not recorded which). CDR3 loop: CASSGANKYNEQFF. CDR3 DNA sequence: TGTGCCAGTTCAGGGGCTAACAAATACAATGAGCAGTTCTTC.